These 13 T cell receptor beta chains share one sample of origin, sequenced in a study of T cells in Graves' hyperthyroidism and ophthalmopathy. RNA transcripts provided the source from which TCR beta CDR3 regions were amplified. Carried out on the TCR CDR3, a first-round RT-PCR used the HTBI primer set. MiXCR was run by TCRdb on the multiplex PCR reads, yielding one entry per CDR3 protein. The sample lists approximately 260,000 distinct CDR3 sequences, about 15% occurring once. Material: blood. These TCRs come from a woman between 50 and 59 years old with Graves' hyperthyroidism that later progressed to Graves' ophthalmopathy.

This clonotype has a count of ten or more. The chain carries TRBV6-1 and TRBJ1-2, with 7 bases aligning to TRBD1. V was pared by 3 bases and J by 6 bases, with 4 bases of the junction left unmatched. CDR1 MNHNS and CDR2 SASEGT come from the germline V gene. The CDR3 totals 13 residues. Here the CDR3 reads CASSEPRGNGYTF. The CDR3 DNA reads as TGTGCCAGCAGTGAGCCCAGGGGGAATGGCTACACCTTC.

This clonotype has ten or more counts. The chain couples TRBV20-1 to TRBJ2-7; 7 bases are shared with TRBD2. This CDR3 has 17 residues. With 0 bases clipped from V and 5 bases from J, the junction kept 16 bases outside the gene matches. Germline V CDR1 and CDR2: DFQATT, SNEGSKA (reference sequence). CDR3 sequence reads: CSARDLPSGAPKDEQYF. CDR3 coding DNA: TGCAGTGCTAGAGATCTGCCTAGCGGAGCCCCTAAGGACGAGCAGTACTTC.

About this clonotype: This may come from a read error, since a much larger clone is one base off. The chain links TRBV10-3 to TRBJ1-2; no reliable D call. This CDR3 has 16 amino acids. Per the germline V gene, CDR1 is ENHRY and CDR2 is SYGVKD. The V end was cut by 0 bases, the J end by 2 bases, with 13 bases between. The CDR3 bases are TGTGCCATCAGTGAGTCGGCTAGGAGAACCAACTATGGCTACACCTTC. Translated: CAISESARRTNYGYTF.

At least ten counts were recorded for this clonotype. CDR3 in DNA: TGCGCCAGCTCCCCGGGAGGTGGGGGGTACGAGCAGTACTTC. It codes for CASSPGGGGYEQYF. This chain connects TRBV10-2 to TRBJ2-7, with 7 bases matching TRBD2. Trimming took 8 bases from V and 4 from J; bases not matched to a gene: 11. The CDR3 totals 14 residues. Per germline, CDR1 WSHSY and CDR2 SAAADI.

Turning to this clonotype: A much larger clone differs from this one at a single base, so this may be a read error. V and J are TRBV27 and TRBJ1-2; D remains ambiguous. This CDR3 comprises 13 residues. The V and J ends lost 4 bases and 6 bases respectively, with 12 bases between them. Per the germline V gene, CDR1 is MNHEY and CDR2 is SMNVEV (reference sequence). The CDR3, as DNA: TGTGCCAGCAGTTCATATCCGAAGCATGGCTACACCTTC. Translation: CASSSYPKHGYTF.

This clonotype showed up many times. The chain uses TRBV24-1 and TRBJ1-2; D not resolved. The CDR3 is 13 residues long. The V end lost 1 base, the J end lost 7 bases, and 9 bases lay between the germline ends. Germline-derived CDR1 and CDR2 are KGHDR and SFDVKD. CDR3 nucleotides: TGTGCCACCAGTGATTTAAGTCTCTCTGGCTACACCTTC. Translating gives CATSDLSLSGYTF.

This clonotype was counted at least ten times. This chain uses TRBV6-1 with TRBJ2-7, with D perhaps TRBD2 (5 bases). Per the germline V gene, CDR1 is MNHNS and CDR2 is SASEGT. The CDR3 has 12 amino acids. V gave up 8 bases and J gave up 5 bases, with 13 bases separating them. CDR3 loop: CASGGLYNEQYF. The CDR3 coding sequence is TGTGCCAGCGGCGGACTGTACAACGAGCAGTACTTC.

This clonotype was found many times. This chain connects TRBV9 to TRBJ2-1; 11 bases map to TRBD2. V lost 1 base and J lost 6; bases outside the gene matches: 0. CDR3 size: 14 residues. From germline, CDR1 is SGDLS and CDR2 YYNGEE. DNA for the CDR3: TGTGCCAGCAGCGTACTAGCGGGAGGCAATGAGCAGTTCTTC. This gives the protein CASSVLAGGNEQFF.

With respect to this clonotype: No conserved phenylalanine or tryptophan ends this CDR3, so it is likely a read error. The chain carries TRBV28 and TRBJ2-1; D is unresolved. Between the trimmed V and J ends, which lost 5 bases and 1 base, there was a span of 12 bases. The length of the CDR3 is 15 residues. Per germline, CDR1 MDHEN and CDR2 SYDVKM. The CDR3 region is CASSPPASSYNEQFL. CDR3 in DNA: TGTGCCAGCAGTCCCCCAGCCAGTTCCTACAATGAGCAGTTCCTC.

This chain uses TRBV28 with TRBJ2-7, with 7 bases lining up with TRBD1. Trimming at V came to 4 bases and at J to 5 bases, leaving 14 bases not matched to a gene. Germline lookup yields CDR1 MDHEN and CDR2 SYDVKM. The CDR3 is 16 residues long. CDR3 loop: CASSSPRTGRGNEQYF. The CDR3 DNA reads TGTGCCAGCAGTTCTCCTCGGACAGGCAGGGGCAACGAGCAGTACTTC.

This clonotype occurred many times. This rearrangement joins TRBV20-1 to TRBJ2-3; TRBD2 aligns across 10 bases. Trimming cost V 4 bases and J 4 bases; bases outside gene matches: 11. The CDR3 contains 16 residues. From germline, CDR1 is DFQATT and CDR2 SNEGSKA (reference sequence). Written as DNA, the CDR3 is TGCAGTGCTACCAGCGGGAGGGCCAACGTTCCAGATACGCAGTATTTT. This gives the protein CSATSGRANVPDTQYF.

The V and J genes are TRBV5-5 and TRBJ2-2, with a weak D call TRBD1 (6 bases). V lost 2 bases, J lost 4 bases, and 18 bases lay in between. Germline values: CDR1 SGHKS, CDR2 YYEKEE (reference sequence). This CDR3 is built from 17 residues. CDR3 loop: CASSFRDWGRSTGELFF. CDR3 nucleotide sequence: TGTGCCAGCAGCTTCCGCGATTGGGGGCGGTCCACCGGGGAGCTGTTTTTT.

The chain couples TRBV20-1 to TRBJ1-1; 9 bases match TRBD1. Trimming took 0 bases from V and 4 from J; bases not matched to a gene: 9. CDR1 is DFQATT and CDR2 is SNEGSKA in the germline V gene (reference sequence). This CDR3 comprises 16 residues. The CDR3 is CSARDFRTGAGTEAFF. As DNA, the CDR3 is TGCAGTGCTAGAGATTTCAGGACAGGGGCGGGCACTGAAGCTTTCTTT.